The source of this TCR beta chain is a study of cytomegalovirus exposure and HLA in healthy donors. Study summary: The Caucasian-associated ancestry cluster contained 75% to 85% of the approximately 400 genotyped donors.

Primers included in the PCR were 60 Vbeta and 13 Jbeta primers. Sequencing was performed with immunoSEQ multiplex PCR; in TCRdb, only in-frame clones are kept and a portion is missing. Of 100,000 to 150,000 clones listed, around 78% are singletons. The study's findings and limits: Earlier analysis looked at TCR beta V segments, and most were productive about 87% or about 30% of the time.

The length of the CDR3 is 16 residues. V was cut by 0 bases and J by 0 bases, with 9 bases left in between. The V gene's germline CDR1 is SGHRS and CDR2 YFSETQ. This clone was seen repeatedly, ten times or more. No antigen is known for it. V is TRBV5-1 and J is TRBJ2-2; no firm D call. The sequencing sample was made of PBMCs. The clonotype comes from a woman aged 40 to 55 in good health and CMV-seronegative. CDR3 in DNA: TGCGCCAGCAGCTTGGAATTGGCCGCGAACACCGGGGAGCTGTTTTTT. Encoded protein: CASSLELAANTGELFF.